Below, 5 T cell receptor beta chains from the same sample are listed, as sequenced in a study of cytomegalovirus exposure and HLA in healthy donors. Vbeta (60) and Jbeta (13) primers were used in the PCR. Measured with immunoSEQ multiplex PCR; TCRdb has only the in-frame clones, and not every one. Of 200,000 to 250,000 clones in the sample, about two thirds were seen once. Sequenced input: PBMCs. The receptors were sampled from a man between 35 and 55 years old in good health and CMV-seropositive.

The rearrangement joins TRBV6-6 to TRBJ2-3; TRBD1 matches 7 bases. Germline lookup yields CDR1 MNHNY and CDR2 SVGAGI (reference sequence). With V trimmed by 4 bases and J by 5 bases, 6 bases remained unmatched. The CDR3 runs 14 residues. The CDR3 spells CASSFGTDGDTQYF. CDR3 in DNA: TGTGCCAGCAGTTTCGGGACAGACGGAGATACGCAGTATTTT.

This clone was counted only a few times. This chain uses TRBV7-8 with TRBJ2-2; weak D call: TRBD1 (6 bases). V dropped 5 bases and J dropped 6 bases, with 10 bases sitting between them. CDR3 size: 13 residues. Per the germline V gene, CDR1 is SGHVS and CDR2 is FQNEAQ. The CDR3 DNA sequence: TGTGCCAGCAGCGTACAGGGATCCGGGGAGCTGTTTTTT. Residues: CASSVQGSGELFF.

This clone appeared a few times. The chain links TRBV21-1 to TRBJ1-2; the D call in the table, TRBD1, was not verified against the DNA. TRBV21-1 constitutes a pseudogene. This CDR3 is built from 18 residues. The CDR3 loop reads CASTLVATTGTGDYGYTF. The CDR3 region has the DNA TGTGCCAGCACCCTAGTTGCGACCACCGGGACAGGGGACTATGGCTACACCTTC.

This chain links TRBV9 with TRBJ2-7; 9 bases agree with TRBD1. The V gene end was trimmed by 3 bases and the J gene end by 6 bases; junction bases not matched to a gene: 1. This CDR3 has 12 amino acids. Germline CDR1 reads SGDLS; CDR2 reads YYNGEE. The CDR3 here is CASSETGGEQYF. CDR3 sequence (DNA): TGTGCCAGCAGCGAGACAGGGGGCGAGCAGTACTTC.

This chain links TRBV7-9 with TRBJ1-6; 10 positions match TRBD1. CDR1 and CDR2 (germline): SEHNR, FQNEAQ (reference sequence). J lost 9 bases, V lost 5 bases, and 7 bases had no gene match. There are 15 residues in the CDR3. For the CDR3, the DNA is TGTGCCAGCAGCCCGTGGACAGGGGGGGGTTCACCCCTCCACTTT. Its protein is CASSPWTGGGSPLHF. The full variable domain, its missing parts supplied by reference TRBV7-9 and TRBJ1-6, is DTGVSQNPRHKITKRGQNVTFRCDPISEHNRLYWYRQTLGQGPEFLTYFQNEAQLEKSRLLSDRFSAERPKGSFSTLEIQRTEQGDSAMYLCASSPWTGGGSPLHFGNGTRLTVT.